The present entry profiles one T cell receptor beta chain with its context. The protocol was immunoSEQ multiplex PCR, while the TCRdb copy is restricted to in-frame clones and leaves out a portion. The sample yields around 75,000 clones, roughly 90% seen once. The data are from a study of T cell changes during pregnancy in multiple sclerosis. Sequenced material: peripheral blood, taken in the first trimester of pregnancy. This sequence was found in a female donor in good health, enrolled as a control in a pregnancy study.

CDR3 sequence: CASRPLRAGYEQYF. The CDR3, as DNA: TGTGCAAGTCGCCCTTTGCGGGCTGGCTACGAGCAGTACTTC. The chain combines TRBV12-2 with TRBJ2-7; the D call in the table, TRBD2, was not verified against the DNA. TRBV12-2 corresponds to a pseudogene. The CDR3 length is 14 residues.